The 19 T cell receptor beta chains given below trace back to one sample, sequenced in a study of blood T cell repertoires in COVID-19. Generated by immunoSEQ multiplex PCR, the TCRdb table keeps only in-frame clones and is missing some. The sample includes about 180,000 clones, around 83% of them seen just once. Sequencing was carried out using PBMCs or T cells enriched from blood (not recorded which). The receptors here all came from a middle-aged man who had recovered from COVID-19.

This clone occurred once. The rearrangement uses TRBV28 and TRBJ1-1; the D is unclear. The CDR3 is 13 residues long. The V gene's germline CDR1 is MDHEN and CDR2 SYDVKM. With 10 bases removed from V and 6 bases from J, the gap between germline ends came to 18 bases. This CDR3 reads CATFSPGVAEAFF. For the CDR3, the DNA is TGTGCCACCTTCTCCCCCGGTGTGGCTGAAGCTTTCTTT.

V is TRBV27 and J is TRBJ2-7; tentative D call: TRBD2 (6 bases). V lost 5 bases to trimming and J lost 3 bases, with 17 bases between them. The CDR3 spans 15 residues. Germline CDR1 MNHEY, CDR2 SMNVEV (reference sequence). The DNA for the CDR3 is TGTGCCAGCAGTCTATACGCTGGGAGGAACTACGAGCAGTACTTC. It is translated as CASSLYAGRNYEQYF.

The V call is TRBV18, the J call TRBJ2-7; 8 bases match TRBD1. CDR1 is KGHSH and CDR2 is LQKENI in the germline V gene. With V trimmed by 1 base and J by 3 bases, 2 bases remained unmatched. CDR3 length: 14 amino acids. The CDR3 sequence: CASSPQDRVYEQYF. The CDR3 nucleotides read TGTGCCAGCTCACCACAGGACAGGGTCTACGAGCAGTACTTC. The full variable domain, rest sourced from reference TRBV18 and TRBJ2-7, is NAGVMQNPRHLVRRRGQEARLRCSPMKGHSHVYWYRQLPEEGLKFMVYLQKENIIDESGMPKERFSAEFPKEGPSILRIQQVVRGDSAAYFCASSPQDRVYEQYFGPGTRLTVT.

The genes are TRBV15 and TRBJ1-1, with 7 bases matching TRBD1. Trimming at V came to 1 base and at J to 7 bases, leaving 3 bases not matched to a gene. This CDR3 is 13 amino acids long. Germline V CDR1 and CDR2: LNHNV, YYDKDF (reference sequence). The CDR3 coding sequence is TGTGCCACCAGCAGAGCTCAGGGGGGTGAAGCTTTCTTT. This sequence encodes CATSRAQGGEAFF.

Notes on this clone: Other DNA sequences in this sample translate to the same CDR3. The gene calls are TRBV11-2 and TRBJ1-6; 8 bases fit TRBD1. CDR1 and CDR2 (germline): SGHAT, FQNNGV. The CDR3 runs to 15 residues. Losses at the gene ends were 2 bases for V and 7 bases for J; bases not matched to a gene: 4. CDR3 region: CASSLSTGGNSPLHF. As DNA, the CDR3 is TGTGCCAGCAGCTTAAGTACAGGGGGAAATTCACCCCTCCACTTT.

The rearrangement joins TRBV28 to TRBJ2-5; D remains ambiguous. Germline V gives CDR1 MDHEN, CDR2 SYDVKM. The ends were cut back, 3 bases at V and 7 bases at J, with 9 bases in the middle. The CDR3 has 12 residues. CDR3 DNA: TGTGCCAGCAGTTTTCCCACCGGGACCCAGTACTTC. Amino acids: CASSFPTGTQYF.

The chain combines TRBV7-3 with TRBJ2-1, with TRBD2 matching 8 bases. Germline-derived CDR1 and CDR2 are SGHTA and FQGTGA. This CDR3 spans 16 amino acids. Trimming took 1 base from V and 0 from J; bases not matched to a gene: 2. CDR3 coding DNA: TGTGCCAGCAGCTTAATAAGCGGGAGCTCCTACAATGAGCAGTTCTTC. Protein product: CASSLISGSSYNEQFF.

The chain employs TRBV10-3 and TRBJ2-1, with 9 bases identical to TRBD2. Germline V CDR1 and CDR2: ENHRY, SYGVKD. V gave up 6 bases and J gave up 6 bases; unmatched junction bases: 15. The CDR3 extends over 17 amino acids. The CDR3 reads CAIRGLAGSGPSNEQFF. The CDR3 nucleotides read TGTGCCATCAGAGGGCTAGCGGGAAGCGGGCCCAGCAATGAGCAGTTCTTC.

The genes are TRBV7-3 and TRBJ2-7; 11 nucleotides align to TRBD2. The V gene's germline CDR1 is SGHTA and CDR2 FQGTGA. The V segment lost 1 base and the J segment 5 bases; nucleotides outside the gene matches: 4. The CDR3 spans 15 residues. CDR3 protein: CASSLIVAGGHEQYF. In DNA, the CDR3 is TGTGCCAGCAGCTTAATCGTAGCGGGAGGGCACGAGCAGTACTTC.

The chain employs TRBV30 and TRBJ1-1, with TRBD1 matching over 9 bases. The trim removed 2 bases at V and 5 bases at J, leaving 6 bases unmatched. The germline gives CDR1 GTSNPN, CDR2 SVGIG (reference sequence). This CDR3 region has 14 residues. In nucleotides, the CDR3 is TGTGCCTGGAGTATCCCCGGGACAGGGACTGAAGCTTTCTTT. It encodes CAWSIPGTGTEAFF. The full variable domain, with the rest looked up from reference TRBV30 and TRBJ1-1, is SQTIHQWPATLVQPVGSPLSLECTVEGTSNPNLYWYRQAAGRGLQLLFYSVGIGQISSEVPQNLSASRPQDRQFILSSKKLLLSDSGFYLCAWSIPGTGTEAFFGQGTRLTVV.

This rearrangement joins TRBV9 to TRBJ1-1; D is unresolved. The CDR3 is 13 residues long. Trimming stripped 3 bases from V and 3 bases from J, with 9 bases between. Germline-derived CDR1 and CDR2 are SGDLS and YYNGEE. CDR3 sequence: CASSADGDTEAFF. In DNA form, the CDR3 reads TGTGCCAGCAGCGCCGACGGAGACACTGAAGCTTTCTTT.

This clone was recorded once. The V and J genes are TRBV29-1 and TRBJ2-2; 11 bases align to TRBD2. There are 18 residues in the CDR3. Germline CDR1 and CDR2: SQVTM and ANQGSEA. Germline trimming cut 6 bases from V and 0 bases from J; bases unmatched to any gene: 12. As DNA, the CDR3 is TGCAGCGTGGCGGGGCTAGCGGGAGGACCACCGAACACCGGGGAGCTGTTTTTT. As protein: CSVAGLAGGPPNTGELFF.

The chain uses TRBV2 and TRBJ1-2, with TRBD1 as a possible D gene (5 bases). The CDR3 is 11 amino acids. CDR1 and CDR2 (germline): SNHLY, FYNNEI. The V and J ends lost 10 bases and 8 bases respectively, with 14 bases between them. CDR3: CATKQARGYTF. CDR3 sequence (DNA): TGTGCCACAAAACAGGCGCGGGGCTACACCTTC.

This chain connects TRBV6-1 to TRBJ2-5; 10 nucleotides align to TRBD2. The CDR3 contains 14 residues. J lost 4 bases, V lost 3 bases, and 2 bases had no gene match. The germline CDR1 and CDR2 sequences are MNHNS and SASEGT. The CDR3 coding sequence is TGTGCCAGCAGTGACAGCGGGGGGGGAGAGACCCAGTACTTC. Amino acid sequence: CASSDSGGGETQYF.

The chain couples TRBV29-1 to TRBJ1-2; 7 nucleotides align to TRBD1. Germline trimming cut 0 bases from V and 4 bases from J; bases unmatched to any gene: 20. Looked up from germline, CDR1 is SQVTM and CDR2 is ANQGSEA. This CDR3 spans 19 amino acids. The CDR3 sequence: CSVEDRNPDRPSPFYGYTF. Here the CDR3 DNA reads TGCAGCGTTGAAGATCGCAATCCGGACAGGCCATCACCCTTCTATGGCTACACCTTC.

V gene TRBV5-1 combines with J gene TRBJ2-2; TRBD2 aligns across 7 bases. Losses at the gene ends were 4 bases for V and 1 base for J; bases not matched to a gene: 7. This CDR3 comprises 16 residues. Germline V gene data show CDR1 as SGHRS and CDR2 as YFSETQ. The CDR3: CASSPLGGRNTGELFF. The CDR3 DNA reads TGCGCCAGCAGCCCCTTGGGCGGGAGGAACACCGGGGAGCTGTTTTTT.

The chain combines TRBV19 with TRBJ1-4; TRBD1 matches at 7 bases. The V gene's germline CDR1 is LNHDA and CDR2 SQIVND (reference sequence). There are 15 residues in the CDR3. V was pared by 5 bases and J by 4 bases, with 7 bases of the junction left unmatched. As DNA, the CDR3 is TGTGCCAGTAGTGACCCCGGGACAGTTAATGAAAAACTGTTTTTT. This gives the protein CASSDPGTVNEKLFF.

The chain is built from TRBV11-3 and TRBJ2-7; 7 nucleotides line up with TRBD1. V lost 8 bases and J lost 6; bases outside the gene matches: 10. The CDR3 extends over 13 amino acids. The germline CDR1 and CDR2 sequences are SGHNT and YENEEA. Written as DNA, the CDR3 is TGTGCCAGCGGCAACAGGGGTATAGGCGAGCAGTACTTC. This encodes CASGNRGIGEQYF.

The chain is built from TRBV30 and TRBJ1-4; a possible D gene is TRBD1 (5 bases). The CDR3 sequence is 13 residues long. CDR1 is GTSNPN, CDR2 SVGIG, per germline (reference sequence). Trimming removed 5 bases at V and 4 bases at J, with 11 bases between. CDR3 coding DNA: TGTGCCTGGGGTGGGGGGATTAATGAAAAACTGTTTTTT. It yields the protein CAWGGGINEKLFF.